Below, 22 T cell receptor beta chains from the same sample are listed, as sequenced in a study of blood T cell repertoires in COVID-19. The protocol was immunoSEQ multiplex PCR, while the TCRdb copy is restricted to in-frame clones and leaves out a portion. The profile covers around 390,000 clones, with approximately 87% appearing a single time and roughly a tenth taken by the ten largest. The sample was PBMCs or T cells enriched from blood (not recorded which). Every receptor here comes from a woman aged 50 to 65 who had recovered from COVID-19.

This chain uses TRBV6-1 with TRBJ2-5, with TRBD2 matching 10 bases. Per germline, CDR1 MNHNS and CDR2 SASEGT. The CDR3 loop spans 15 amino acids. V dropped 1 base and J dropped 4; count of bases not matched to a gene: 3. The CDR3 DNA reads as TGTGCCAGCAGTGAAGTCCCTAGCGGGGGAGAGACCCAGTACTTC. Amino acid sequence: CASSEVPSGGETQYF.

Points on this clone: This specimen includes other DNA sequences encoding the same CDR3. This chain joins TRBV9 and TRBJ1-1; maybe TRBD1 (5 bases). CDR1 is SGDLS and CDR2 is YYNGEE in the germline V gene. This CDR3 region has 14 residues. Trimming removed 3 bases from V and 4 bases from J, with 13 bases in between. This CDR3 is CASSAGGTGTEAFF. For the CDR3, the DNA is TGTGCCAGCAGCGCCGGGGGGACGGGCACTGAAGCTTTCTTT.

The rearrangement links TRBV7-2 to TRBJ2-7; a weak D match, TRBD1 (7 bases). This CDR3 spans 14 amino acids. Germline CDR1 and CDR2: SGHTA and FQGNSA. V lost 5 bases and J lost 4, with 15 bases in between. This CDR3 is CASSPPGGRYEQYF. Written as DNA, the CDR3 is TGTGCCAGCAGCCCGCCAGGGGGGAGGTACGAGCAGTACTTC.

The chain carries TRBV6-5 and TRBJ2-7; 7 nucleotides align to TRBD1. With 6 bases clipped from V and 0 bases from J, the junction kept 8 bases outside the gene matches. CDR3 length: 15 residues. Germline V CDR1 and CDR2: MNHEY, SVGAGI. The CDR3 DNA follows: TGTGCCAGCAGCCGGGACAGTTCTTCCTCCTACGAGCAGTACTTC. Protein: CASSRDSSSSYEQYF.

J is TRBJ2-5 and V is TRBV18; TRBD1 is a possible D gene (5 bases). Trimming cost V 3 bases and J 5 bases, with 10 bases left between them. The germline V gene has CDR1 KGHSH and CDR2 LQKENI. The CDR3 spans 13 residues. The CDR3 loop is CASSPAGRETQYF. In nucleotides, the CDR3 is TGTGCCAGCTCACCTGCAGGGCGTGAGACCCAGTACTTC.

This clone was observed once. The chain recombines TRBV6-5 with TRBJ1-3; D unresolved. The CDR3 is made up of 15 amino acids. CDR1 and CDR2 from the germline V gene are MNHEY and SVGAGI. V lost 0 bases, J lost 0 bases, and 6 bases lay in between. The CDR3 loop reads CASSYSIGSGNTIYF. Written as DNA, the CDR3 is TGTGCCAGCAGTTACTCTATCGGCTCTGGAAACACCATATATTTT.

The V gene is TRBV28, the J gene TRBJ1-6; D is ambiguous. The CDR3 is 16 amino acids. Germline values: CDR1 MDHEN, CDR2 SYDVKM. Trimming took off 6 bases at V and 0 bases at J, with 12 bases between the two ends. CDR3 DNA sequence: TGTGCCAGCAGCCTAGACCTGAGCTCCTATAATTCACCCCTCCACTTT. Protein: CASSLDLSSYNSPLHF.

The CDR3 loop reads CASSSLDRVGTEAFF. For the CDR3, the DNA is TGTGCCAGCAGCTCCTTGGACAGGGTCGGAACTGAAGCTTTCTTT. This chain joins TRBV7-2 and TRBJ1-1; 8 bases are a match to TRBD1. V lost 4 bases and J lost 5; bases outside the gene matches: 9. Germline V gives CDR1 SGHTA, CDR2 FQGNSA. This CDR3 region has 15 residues.

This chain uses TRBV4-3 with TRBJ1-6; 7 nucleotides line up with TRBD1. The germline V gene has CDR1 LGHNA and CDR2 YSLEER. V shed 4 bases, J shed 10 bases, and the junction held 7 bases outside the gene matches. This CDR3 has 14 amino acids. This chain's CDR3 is CASSPSQGDSPLHF. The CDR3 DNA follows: TGCGCCAGCAGCCCCTCCCAGGGGGACTCACCCCTCCACTTT.

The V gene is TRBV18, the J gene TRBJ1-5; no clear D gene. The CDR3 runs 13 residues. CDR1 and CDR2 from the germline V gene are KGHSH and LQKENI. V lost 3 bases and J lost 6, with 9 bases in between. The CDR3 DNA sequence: TGTGCCAGCTCACCCGGAGACGGTCAGCCCCAGCATTTT. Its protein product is CASSPGDGQPQHF. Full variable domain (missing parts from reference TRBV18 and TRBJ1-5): NAGVMQNPRHLVRRRGQEARLRCSPMKGHSHVYWYRQLPEEGLKFMVYLQKENIIDESGMPKERFSAEFPKEGPSILRIQQVVRGDSAAYFCASSPGDGQPQHFGDGTRLSIL.

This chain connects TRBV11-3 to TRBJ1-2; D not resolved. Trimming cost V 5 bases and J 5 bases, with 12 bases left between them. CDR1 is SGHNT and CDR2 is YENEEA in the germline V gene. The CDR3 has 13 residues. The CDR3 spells CASSPPMRYGYTF. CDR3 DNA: TGTGCCAGCAGCCCCCCTATGAGGTATGGCTACACCTTC. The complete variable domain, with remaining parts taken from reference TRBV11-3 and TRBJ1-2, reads EAGVVQSPRYKIIEKKQPVAFWCNPISGHNTLYWYLQNLGQGPELLIRYENEEAVDDSQLPKDRFSAERLKGVDSTLKIQPAELGDSAVYLCASSPPMRYGYTFGSGTRLTVV.

CDR3 protein: CASSLGGGDNEQFF. DNA for the CDR3: TGCGCCAGCAGCTTGGGCGGGGGTGACAATGAGCAGTTCTTC. V is TRBV5-1 and J is TRBJ2-1; 7 bases align to TRBD2. This CDR3 region has 14 residues. The trim removed 0 bases at V and 5 bases at J, leaving 2 bases unmatched. Germline V gene data show CDR1 as SGHRS and CDR2 as YFSETQ.

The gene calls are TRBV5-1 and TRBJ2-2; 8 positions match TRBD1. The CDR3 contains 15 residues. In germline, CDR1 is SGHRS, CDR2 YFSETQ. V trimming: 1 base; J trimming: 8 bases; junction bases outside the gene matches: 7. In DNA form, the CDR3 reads TGCGCCAGCAGCTTGCAAGGACAGGGTTCGGGGGAGCTGTTTTTT. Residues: CASSLQGQGSGELFF.

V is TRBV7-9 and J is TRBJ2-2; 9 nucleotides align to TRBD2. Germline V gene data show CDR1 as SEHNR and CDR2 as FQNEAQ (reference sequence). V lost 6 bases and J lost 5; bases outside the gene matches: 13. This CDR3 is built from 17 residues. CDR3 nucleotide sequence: TGTGCCAGCAGACGCTGGAGCGGGGGGAGTCGAACCGGGGAGCTGTTTTTT. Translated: CASRRWSGGSRTGELFF. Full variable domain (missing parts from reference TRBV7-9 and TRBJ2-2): DTGVSQNPRHKITKRGQNVTFRCDPISEHNRLYWYRQTLGQGPEFLTYFQNEAQLEKSRLLSDRFSAERPKGSFSTLEIQRTEQGDSAMYLCASRRWSGGSRTGELFFGEGSRLTVL.

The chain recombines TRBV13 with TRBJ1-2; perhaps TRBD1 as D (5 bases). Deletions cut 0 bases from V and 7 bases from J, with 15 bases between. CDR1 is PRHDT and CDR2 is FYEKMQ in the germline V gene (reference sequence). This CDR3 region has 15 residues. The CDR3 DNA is TGTGCCAGCAGCTTAGGGGGCAGGGCAGGCGCTGGCTACACCTTC. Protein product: CASSLGGRAGAGYTF.

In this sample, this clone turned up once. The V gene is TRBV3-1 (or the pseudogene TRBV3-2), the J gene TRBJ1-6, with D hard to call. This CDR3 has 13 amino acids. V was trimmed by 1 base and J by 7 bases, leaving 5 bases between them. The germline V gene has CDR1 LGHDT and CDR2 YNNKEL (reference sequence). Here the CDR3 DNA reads TGTGCCAGCAGCCAAGTGAGGAATTCACCCCTCCACTTT. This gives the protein CASSQVRNSPLHF.

This chain's CDR3 is CASTQGALYEQYF. The CDR3 DNA follows: TGCGCCAGCACTCAGGGGGCCTTATACGAGCAGTACTTC. The V call is TRBV5-1, the J call TRBJ2-7; TRBD1 aligns across 8 bases. Germline V gene sequence: CDR1 SGHRS, CDR2 YFSETQ. There are 13 residues in the CDR3. Trimming removed 6 bases from V and 4 bases from J; junction bases left unmatched: 6.

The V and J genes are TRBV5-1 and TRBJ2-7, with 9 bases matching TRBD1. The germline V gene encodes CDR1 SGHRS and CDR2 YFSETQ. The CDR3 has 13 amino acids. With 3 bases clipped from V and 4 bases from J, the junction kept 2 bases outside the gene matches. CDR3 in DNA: TGCGCCAGCAGCTACGACAGGGGGTACGAGCAGTACTTC. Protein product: CASSYDRGYEQYF. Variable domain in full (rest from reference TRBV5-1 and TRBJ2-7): KAGVTQTPRYLIKTRGQQVTLSCSPISGHRSVSWYQQTPGQGLQFLFEYFSETQRNKGNFPGRFSGRQFSNSRSEMNVSTLELGDSALYLCASSYDRGYEQYFGPGTRLTVT.

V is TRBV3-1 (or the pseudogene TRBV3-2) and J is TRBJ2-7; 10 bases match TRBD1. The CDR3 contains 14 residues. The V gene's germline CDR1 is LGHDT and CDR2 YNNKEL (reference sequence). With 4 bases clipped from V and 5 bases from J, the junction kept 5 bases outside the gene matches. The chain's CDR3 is CASSPGQGKNEQYF. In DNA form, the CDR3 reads TGTGCCAGCAGCCCGGGACAGGGGAAGAACGAGCAGTACTTC.

The CDR3 loop is CASSRETGEHNQPQHF. The CDR3 DNA reads as TGTGCCAGCAGCCGGGAGACAGGGGAACACAATCAGCCCCAGCATTTT. The chain links TRBV7-8 to TRBJ1-5, with 8 bases aligning to TRBD1. Germline lookup yields CDR1 SGHVS and CDR2 FQNEAQ. This CDR3 spans 16 amino acids. V dropped 5 bases and J dropped 3; count of bases not matched to a gene: 9.

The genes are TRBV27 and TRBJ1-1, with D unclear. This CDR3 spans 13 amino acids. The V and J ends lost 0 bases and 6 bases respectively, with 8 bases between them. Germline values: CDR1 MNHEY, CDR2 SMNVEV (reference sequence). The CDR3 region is CASSLSPVSEAFF. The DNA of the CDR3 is TGTGCCAGCAGTTTATCCCCGGTGTCTGAAGCTTTCTTT.

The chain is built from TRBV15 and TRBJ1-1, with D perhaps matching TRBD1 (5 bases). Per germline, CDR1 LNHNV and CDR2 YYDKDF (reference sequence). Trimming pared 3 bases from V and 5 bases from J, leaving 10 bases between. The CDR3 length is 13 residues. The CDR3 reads CATSRGGRTEAFF. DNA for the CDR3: TGTGCCACCAGCAGGGGGGGTAGGACTGAAGCTTTCTTT.